The rows below give T cell receptor beta chains drawn from one sample of a study of cytotoxic CD8 clonotypes in ibrutinib-treated CLL. Using immunoSEQ multiplex PCR, the repertoire was profiled, and TCRdb retains in-frame clones only, with some absent. This sample has 150,000 to 200,000 clones; roughly 80% occur once, and the top ten carry roughly 2%. Sequencing used PBMCs, obtained after 12 months of ibrutinib treatment. The source is a human donor with chronic lymphocytic leukemia. The CDR3 runs from the conserved cysteine through the conserved F or W. D genes are given only for firm matches. Some rows have no size entry. The others give once, few or many, or a class for an expanded clone.

clone size | J gene | V gene | D gene | CDR3 protein | CDR3 DNA
NA | TRBJ2-1 | TRBV25-1 | NA | CASSSTGAISYNEQFF | TGTGCCAGCAGTTCAACCGGGGCCATTTCCTACAATGAGCAGTTCTTC
NA | TRBJ1-6 | TRBV28 | TRBD1 | CASSVYRGRRIFSPLHF | TGTGCCAGCAGTGTATACAGGGGGCGCCGGATTTTTTCACCCCTCCACTTT
NA | TRBJ2-7 | TRBV7-2 | TRBD1 | CASSPRQGSSYEQYF | TGTGCCAGCAGCCCGAGACAGGGGTCTTCCTACGAGCAGTACTTC
NA | TRBJ1-3 | TRBV14 | NA | CASSHGAGKRTIYF | TGTGCCAGCAGCCACGGGGCAGGGAAGCGCACCATATATTTT
once | TRBJ2-7 | TRBV6-5 | NA | CASSRPGSSYEQYF | TGTGCCAGCAGCCGCCCCGGGAGTTCCTACGAGCAGTACTTC
NA | TRBJ2-5 | TRBV28 | NA | CASSSLRGVAETQYF | TGTGCCAGCAGTTCTCTACGGGGAGTGGCGGAGACCCAGTACTTC
NA | TRBJ2-2 | TRBV6-4 | TRBD1 | CASSSQGGTGELFF | TGTGCCAGCAGTTCACAGGGGGGCACCGGGGAGCTGTTTTTT
NA | TRBJ2-7 | TRBV7-2 | NA | CASSEQPGAYEQYF | TGTGCCAGCAGCGAACAGCCGGGGGCATACGAGCAGTACTTC
NA | TRBJ2-5 | TRBV27 | NA | CASSSGRVQETQYF | TGTGCCAGCAGTAGTGGGCGAGTACAAGAGACCCAGTACTTC
once | TRBJ2-3 | TRBV11-3 | TRBD2 | CASSFIAGGPDTQYF | TGTGCCAGCAGCTTCATAGCGGGGGGGCCGGATACGCAGTATTTT
NA | TRBJ1-5 | TRBV19 | TRBD1 | CASSLTDRQPQHF | TGTGCCAGTAGTCTCACGGACAGGCAGCCCCAGCATTTT
few | TRBJ2-2 | TRBV28 | TRBD2 | CASAGTRTGELFF | TGTGCCAGTGCCGGGACTAGAACCGGGGAGCTGTTTTTT
NA | TRBJ1-4 | TRBV5-4 | NA | CAFQGQTTNEKLFF | TGTGCCTTCCAAGGACAGACAACTAATGAAAAACTGTTTTTT
few | TRBJ1-1 | TRBV7-2 | NA | CASSRDLTINTEAFF | TGTGCCAGCAGCCGGGACCTCACTATAAACACTGAAGCTTTCTTT
NA | TRBJ2-7 | TRBV28 | NA | CASSSRGPTYEQYF | TGTGCCAGCAGTTCGAGGGGCCCGACCTACGAGCAGTACTTC
NA | TRBJ2-7 | TRBV6-5 | NA | CASGSTYEQYF | TGTGCCTCCGGCAGTACCTACGAGCAGTACTTC
NA | TRBJ2-1 | TRBV4-2 | TRBD2 | CASSQDSGGSYNEQFF | TGTGCCAGCAGCCAAGATAGCGGGGGCTCCTACAATGAGCAGTTCTTC
NA | TRBJ1-2 | TRBV27 | NA | CASSRVFGANYGYTF | TGTGCCAGCAGTCGAGTGTTTGGAGCCAACTATGGCTACACCTTC
NA | TRBJ2-4 | TRBV4-3 | NA | CASSQGGSLDIQYF | TGCGCCAGCAGCCAAGGGGGTTCCTTGGACATTCAGTACTTC
NA | TRBJ1-2 | TRBV19 | TRBD1 | CASRNRGFFYGYTF | TGTGCCAGTAGAAACAGGGGATTCTTCTATGGCTACACCTTC
once | TRBJ1-2 | TRBV14 | NA | CASSQDYRGRWGYTF | TGTGCCAGCAGCCAAGACTATAGGGGAAGGTGGGGCTACACCTTC
NA | TRBJ1-4 | TRBV4-2 | TRBD1 | CASRPGGATNEKLFF | TGTGCCAGCAGACCAGGGGGCGCAACTAATGAAAAACTGTTTTTT
NA | TRBJ1-1 | TRBV9 | NA | CASSVDQRITEAFF | TGTGCCAGCAGCGTAGACCAAAGAATCACTGAAGCTTTCTTT
NA | TRBJ1-2 | TRBV18 | NA | CASSPLAYGYTF | TGTGCCAGCTCACCACTAGCCTATGGCTACACCTTC
NA | TRBJ1-1 | TRBV29-1 | TRBD1 | CSASQGASTEAFF | TGCAGCGCGAGTCAGGGGGCGAGCACTGAAGCTTTCTTT
NA | TRBJ2-4 | TRBV7-8 | NA | CASSLPRAGNIQYF | TGTGCCAGCAGCTTACCCAGGGCGGGAAACATTCAGTACTTC
NA | TRBJ2-1 | TRBV5-1 | TRBD1 | CASSLVWTGPYDEQFF | TGCGCCAGCAGCTTGGTCTGGACAGGCCCCTACGATGAGCAGTTCTTC
NA | TRBJ1-4 | TRBV5-1 | NA | CASSFSGTDEKLFF | TGCGCCAGCAGCTTTTCCGGGACGGATGAAAAACTGTTTTTT
NA | TRBJ2-3 | TRBV28 | NA | CASSLGGYRTDTQYF | TGTGCCAGCAGCCTAGGCGGATATCGCACAGATACGCAGTATTTT
NA | TRBJ2-5 | TRBV28 | NA | CASSANKETQYF | TGTGCCAGCAGTGCTAATAAAGAGACCCAGTACTTC
NA | TRBJ2-5 | TRBV28 | TRBD1 | CASNRGSQETQYF | TGTGCCAGCAACAGGGGATCCCAAGAGACCCAGTACTTC
NA | TRBJ1-2 | TRBV6-5 | NA | CASIETGLLWGYTF | TGTGCCAGCATCGAAACAGGACTCTTATGGGGCTACACCTTC
NA | TRBJ2-7 | TRBV4-3 | TRBD1 | CASSQEHRGVFKYEQYF | TGCGCCAGCAGCCAAGAGCACAGGGGGGTTTTTAAGTACGAGCAGTACTTC
NA | TRBJ2-2 | TRBV11-1 | NA | CASSLEGLNTGELFF | TGTGCCAGCAGCTTAGAGGGACTGAACACCGGGGAGCTGTTTTTT
NA | TRBJ2-2 | TRBV18 | NA | CAGSPLDAANTGELFF | TGTGCCGGCTCACCGCTCGACGCTGCGAACACCGGGGAGCTGTTTTTT
NA | TRBJ1-4 | TRBV4-3 | NA | CASSQGTGIWGGEKLFF | TGCGCCAGCAGCCAAGGAACGGGTATCTGGGGCGGTGAAAAACTGTTTTTT
NA | TRBJ1-3 | TRBV10-3 | NA | CAISTVRQAASGNTIYF | TGTGCCATCAGTACCGTTCGGCAGGCAGCCTCTGGAAACACCATATATTTT
once | TRBJ2-5 | TRBV5-8 | NA | CASSLVHPETQYF | TGTGCCAGCAGCTTGGTACACCCGGAGACCCAGTACTTC
NA | TRBJ2-1 | TRBV29-1 | TRBD2 | CSVEGLAWGEQFF | TGCAGCGTTGAAGGACTAGCTTGGGGTGAGCAGTTCTTC
few | TRBJ2-7 | TRBV28 | NA | CASSLRYEQYF | TGTGCCAGCAGTCTCCGGTACGAGCAGTACTTC
NA | TRBJ2-1 | TRBV10-3 | NA | CAISESSVRGNEQFF | TGTGCCATCAGTGAGTCGAGCGTGCGAGGGAATGAGCAGTTCTTC
NA | TRBJ2-7 | TRBV7-9 | NA | CASSSSPLSQSGHYEQYF | TGTGCCAGCAGCTCCTCGCCCTTAAGCCAGTCTGGACACTACGAGCAGTACTTC